Following are 6 T cell receptor beta chains from one sample sequenced in a study of blood T cell repertoires in COVID-19. Using immunoSEQ multiplex PCR, the repertoire was profiled, and TCRdb retains in-frame clones only, with some absent. The table includes under 200,000 clones, 86% detected once. Material: PBMCs or T cells enriched from blood (not recorded which). Source of these receptors: a man aged 35 to 55 with acute COVID-19.

The chain joins TRBV10-3 to TRBJ2-1; 9 bases fit TRBD2. The CDR3 is 21 residues long. The germline gives CDR1 ENHRY, CDR2 SYGVKD. V lost 4 bases to trimming and J lost 2 bases; unmatched junction nucleotides: 21. CDR3 nucleotides: TGTGCCATCAGTGCCCCTCCCGTCGGAGGCGGGAGGGCCCTCACCTACAATGAGCAGTTCTTC. As protein: CAISAPPVGGGRALTYNEQFF.

The chain combines TRBV21-1 with TRBJ1-6; the table assigns TRBD1, which was not confirmed against the DNA. TRBV21-1 is a known pseudogene. CDR3 length: 20 residues. The DNA of the CDR3 is TGTGCCAGCAGCAAAACGGCCCCGGGACAGGGAATGGCTCTACGTTCACCCCTCCACTTT. Translated: CASSKTAPGQGMALRSPLHF.

The chain joins TRBV6-6 to TRBJ2-5; perhaps TRBD1 as D (6 bases). Trimming took 2 bases from V and 2 from J, leaving 12 bases between them. CDR1 and CDR2 from the germline V gene are MNHNY and SVGAGI (reference sequence). This CDR3 is 15 amino acids long. CDR3 residues: CASSYGQGLQETQYF. For the CDR3, the DNA is TGTGCCAGCAGTTACGGCCAGGGGCTACAAGAGACCCAGTACTTC.

The chain has TRBV27 and TRBJ2-7; the match to TRBD1 covers 9 bases. In germline, CDR1 is MNHEY, CDR2 SMNVEV (reference sequence). Trimming took 8 bases from V and 5 from J; bases not matched to a gene: 13. The length of the CDR3 is 15 residues. Here the CDR3 DNA reads TGTGCCAGCGCCTCTCAAACTACAGGGGGCGACGAGCAGTACTTC. It codes for CASASQTTGGDEQYF.

The V call is TRBV27, the J call TRBJ2-7; D is unclear. Trimming took off 5 bases at V and 2 bases at J, with 13 bases between the two ends. The germline gives CDR1 MNHEY, CDR2 SMNVEV (reference sequence). The CDR3 totals 14 residues. CDR3 sequence reads: CASSPRVETYEQYF. For the CDR3, the DNA is TGTGCCAGCAGTCCTCGTGTAGAGACCTACGAGCAGTACTTC.

This clone was found once. Distinct nucleotide sequences in the sample also encode this CDR3. The chain couples TRBV28 to TRBJ1-3; D might be TRBD1 (6 bases). Deletions cut 5 bases from V and 7 bases from J, with 9 bases between. This CDR3 comprises 12 residues. Germline V CDR1 and CDR2: MDHEN, SYDVKM. CDR3 region: CASSLQGNTIYF. The CDR3 nucleotides read TGTGCCAGCAGTCTACAGGGCAACACCATATATTTT.